This paragraph covers one TCR beta chain sequence. The data were taken from a study of blood T cell repertoires in COVID-19. Turning to the study itself: Material from acute and convalescent COVID-19 was sourced from the United States, Italy and Spain. From T cells, B-cell-depleted T cells, or PBMCs came the material, which was cDNA or gDNA.

The CDR3 extends over 15 amino acids. From germline, CDR1 is SGHTA and CDR2 FQGNSA. V was clipped by 3 bases and J by 10 bases; unmatched bases: 9. Profiling relied on immunoSEQ multiplex PCR, and the TCRdb table lists in-frame clones only, not all of them. The sample yields approximately 14,000 clones, 80% seen once. The chain recombines TRBV7-2 with TRBJ1-6; 7 nucleotides line up with TRBD1. Sequenced material: peripheral blood. The TCR was taken from a human donor in a cohort sampled during active COVID-19. The CDR3 reads CASSFSGQGQSPLHF. The CDR3 DNA is TGTGCCAGCAGCTTCTCCGGGCAGGGACAGTCACCCCTCCACTTT.